Listed here is a single T cell receptor (beta chain). The target antigen is unknown. The data were taken from a study of PD-1 blockade in classical Hodgkin lymphoma. On the study more broadly: Every 2 weeks, patients had 3 mg/kg nivolumab intravenously. Study outcomes and limitations: Lower baseline TCR diversity marked trial partial responders and progressors. Baseline TCR diversity was reportedly lower in newly diagnosed patients than in healthy donors. It was reported as lower still in relapsed/refractory patients. Individuals initiating nivolumab under 1 year after ASCT were excluded.

The protocol was immunoSEQ multiplex PCR, while the TCRdb copy is restricted to in-frame clones and leaves out a portion. The sample carries about 150,000 clones, about 78% recorded once. Each and every patient relapsed after autologous stem cell transplantation, and patients got differing brentuximab vedotin exposure. V lost 5 bases and J 5 bases, leaving 15 bases between the germline ends. The CDR3 consists of 14 residues. CDR1 and CDR2 (germline): MNHEY, SMNVEV (reference sequence). The receptor's source is a human donor with classical Hodgkin lymphoma. The sequencing here drew on peripheral blood mononuclear cells (PBMCs), taken before the second cycle of nivolumab. J is TRBJ2-5 and V is TRBV27; a possible D gene is TRBD1 (8 bases). This chain's CDR3 is CASSPTGGGETQYF. DNA for the CDR3: TGTGCCAGCAGTCCCACAGGGGGAGGGGAGACCCAGTACTTC.